This T cell receptor (beta chain) stems from a study of blood T cell repertoires in COVID-19. In this sample, this clone turned up once. CDR3 length: 13 amino acids. The germline V gene has CDR1 KGHDR and CDR2 SFDVKD. V gave up 12 bases and J gave up 4 bases, with 14 bases separating them. In the original workflow: Reference gene primer amplification gave nucleated cell count estimates. Profiling relied on immunoSEQ multiplex PCR, and the TCRdb table lists in-frame clones only, not all of them. V, J and clone size are those of that table, while D and trimming were read from the DNA. The sample shows 150,000 or so clones, over 80% of them seen only once. The cohort comprised adults aged about 18 to 90 years residing in about two dozen US areas. Recovery among Cohort 3 donors was established by two negative PCRs, clearance, or symptom resolution.

This rearrangement joins TRBV24-1 to TRBJ2-2; maybe TRBD2 (6 bases). Sequenced sample: PBMCs or T cells enriched from blood (not recorded which). The TCR originated in a woman aged 45-59 years who had recovered from COVID-19. The CDR3 here is CASGGRVTGELFF. As DNA, the CDR3 is TGTGCCTCTGGAGGGAGAGTCACCGGGGAGCTGTTTTTT.